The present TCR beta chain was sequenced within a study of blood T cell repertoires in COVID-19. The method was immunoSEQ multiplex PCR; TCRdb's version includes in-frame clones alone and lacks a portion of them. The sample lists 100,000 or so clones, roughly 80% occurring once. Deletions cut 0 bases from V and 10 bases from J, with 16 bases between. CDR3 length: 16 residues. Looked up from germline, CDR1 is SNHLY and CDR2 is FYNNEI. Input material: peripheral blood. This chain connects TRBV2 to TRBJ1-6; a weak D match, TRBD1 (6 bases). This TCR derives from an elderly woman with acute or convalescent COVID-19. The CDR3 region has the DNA TGTGCCAGCAGTGAAGCGCTTCAGGGGTCGGAGTCACCCCTCCACTTT. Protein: CASSEALQGSESPLHF. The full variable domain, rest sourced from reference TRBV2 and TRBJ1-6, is EPEVTQTPSHQVTQMGQEVILRCVPISNHLYFYWYRQILGQKVEFLVSFYNNEISEKSEIFDDQFSVERPDGSNFTLKIRSTKLEDSAMYFCASSEALQGSESPLHFGNGTRLTVT.